The present TCR beta chain was sequenced within a study of siplizumab effects on memory and regulatory T cells. Study-level points and caveats: Contribution to the alloresponse seemed major for naive T cells, which also seemed more diverse than memory cells. Mappable alloreactive CD4+ clones came from Treg cells more than 60% of the time on average with siplizumab, against 26.9% in controls. It was not possible to assign a naive or memory phenotype to roughly 75-95% of proliferating CD4+ or CD8+ clones.

A remark on this clone: Its target is unknown.

The V and J ends lost 5 bases and 4 bases, in that order; junction bases with no gene match: 10. Germline V gives CDR1 LGHNA, CDR2 YSLEER. This CDR3 is built from 15 residues. Per sample, the assay covered about 9.5 x 10^4 TCR templates. Only in-frame clones appear in the TCRdb table, and some are missing; sequencing was by immunoSEQ multiplex PCR. The sample lists about 69,000 clones, 80% to 90% occurring once. The sequence was collected from a human donor in good health. This sequence joins TRBV4-3 and TRBJ2-5; 7 bases are a match to TRBD2. The specimen was Tregs sorted from blood. In DNA form, the CDR3 reads TGCGCCAGCAGCTCAGAAGCTAGGGAGGGAGAGACCCAGTACTTC. This encodes CASSSEAREGETQYF.